This TCR beta chain was captured in a study of T cells in Graves' hyperthyroidism and ophthalmopathy. Study-wide findings and caveats: Before onset, by a median of 6.5 months, the model predicted ophthalmopathy.

Amplification targeted TCR beta CDR3 regions from RNA transcripts. A set of HTBI primers served as the primers for a first-round RT-PCR of the TCR CDR3. TCRdb processed the multiplex PCR reads anew with MiXCR; each CDR3 protein has one entry. The sample has hundreds of thousands of distinct CDR3 sequences, less than 25% seen once. Germline-derived CDR1 and CDR2 are DFQATT and SNEGSKA (reference sequence). The ends were cut back, 5 bases at V and 4 bases at J, with 24 bases in the middle. This CDR3 has 17 residues. The study included ophthalmopathy patients with Clinical Activity Score at least 3, NOSPECS grade at least 4 and duration under 3 months. Thyroid ultrasound and orbital computed tomography, with clinical symptoms and serum thyroxine and TRAb, informed diagnoses. The authors took PBMCs from over 8.5 ml fresh peripheral blood. At least ten counts were recorded for this clonotype. The antigen is not known.

The sample consisted of blood. The J gene is TRBJ2-1, the V gene TRBV20-1; TRBD2 is a possible D gene (5 bases). This receptor was taken from a man aged 25 to 40 with Graves' ophthalmopathy. The DNA of the CDR3 is TGCAGTGCTCGCGCACCAGCTGGGAGTAGTGGGTACAATGAGCAGTTCTTC. Protein: CSARAPAGSSGYNEQFF.